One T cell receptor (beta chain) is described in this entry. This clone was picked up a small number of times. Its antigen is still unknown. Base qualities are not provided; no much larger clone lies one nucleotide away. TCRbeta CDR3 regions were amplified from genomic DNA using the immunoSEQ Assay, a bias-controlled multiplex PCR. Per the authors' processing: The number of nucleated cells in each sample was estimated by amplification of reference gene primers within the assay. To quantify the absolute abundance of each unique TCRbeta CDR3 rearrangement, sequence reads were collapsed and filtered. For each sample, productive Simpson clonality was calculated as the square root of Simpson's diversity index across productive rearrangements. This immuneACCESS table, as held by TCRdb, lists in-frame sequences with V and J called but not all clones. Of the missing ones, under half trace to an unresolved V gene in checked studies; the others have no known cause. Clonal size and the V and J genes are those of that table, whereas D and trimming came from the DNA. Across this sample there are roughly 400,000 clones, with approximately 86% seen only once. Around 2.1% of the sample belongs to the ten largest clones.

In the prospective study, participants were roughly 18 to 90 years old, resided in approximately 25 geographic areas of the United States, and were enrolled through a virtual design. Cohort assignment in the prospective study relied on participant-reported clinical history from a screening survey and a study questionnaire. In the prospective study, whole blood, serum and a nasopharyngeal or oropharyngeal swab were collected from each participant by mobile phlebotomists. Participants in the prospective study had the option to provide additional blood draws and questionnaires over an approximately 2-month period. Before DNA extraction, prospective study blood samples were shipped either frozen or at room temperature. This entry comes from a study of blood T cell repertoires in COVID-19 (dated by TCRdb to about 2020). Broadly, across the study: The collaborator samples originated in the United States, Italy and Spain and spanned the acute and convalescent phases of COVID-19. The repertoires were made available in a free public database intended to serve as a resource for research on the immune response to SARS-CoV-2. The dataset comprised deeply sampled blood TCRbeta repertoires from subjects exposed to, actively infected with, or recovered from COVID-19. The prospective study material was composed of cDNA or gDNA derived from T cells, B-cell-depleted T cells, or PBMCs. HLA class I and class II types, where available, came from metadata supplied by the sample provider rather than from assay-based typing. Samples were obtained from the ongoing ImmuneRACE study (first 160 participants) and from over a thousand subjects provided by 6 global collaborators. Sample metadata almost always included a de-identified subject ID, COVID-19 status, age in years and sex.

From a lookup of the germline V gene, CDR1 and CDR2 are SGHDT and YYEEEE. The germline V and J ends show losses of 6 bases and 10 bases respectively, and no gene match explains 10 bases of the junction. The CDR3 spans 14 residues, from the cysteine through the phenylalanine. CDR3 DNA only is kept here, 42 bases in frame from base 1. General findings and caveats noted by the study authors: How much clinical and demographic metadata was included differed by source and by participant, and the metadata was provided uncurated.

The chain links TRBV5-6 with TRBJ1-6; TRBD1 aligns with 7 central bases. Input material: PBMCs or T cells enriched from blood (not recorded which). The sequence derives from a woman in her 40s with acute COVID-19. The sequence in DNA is TGTGCCAGCACTCGGGACAGCGCCAGATCACCCCTCCACTTT. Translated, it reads CASTRDSARSPLHF.